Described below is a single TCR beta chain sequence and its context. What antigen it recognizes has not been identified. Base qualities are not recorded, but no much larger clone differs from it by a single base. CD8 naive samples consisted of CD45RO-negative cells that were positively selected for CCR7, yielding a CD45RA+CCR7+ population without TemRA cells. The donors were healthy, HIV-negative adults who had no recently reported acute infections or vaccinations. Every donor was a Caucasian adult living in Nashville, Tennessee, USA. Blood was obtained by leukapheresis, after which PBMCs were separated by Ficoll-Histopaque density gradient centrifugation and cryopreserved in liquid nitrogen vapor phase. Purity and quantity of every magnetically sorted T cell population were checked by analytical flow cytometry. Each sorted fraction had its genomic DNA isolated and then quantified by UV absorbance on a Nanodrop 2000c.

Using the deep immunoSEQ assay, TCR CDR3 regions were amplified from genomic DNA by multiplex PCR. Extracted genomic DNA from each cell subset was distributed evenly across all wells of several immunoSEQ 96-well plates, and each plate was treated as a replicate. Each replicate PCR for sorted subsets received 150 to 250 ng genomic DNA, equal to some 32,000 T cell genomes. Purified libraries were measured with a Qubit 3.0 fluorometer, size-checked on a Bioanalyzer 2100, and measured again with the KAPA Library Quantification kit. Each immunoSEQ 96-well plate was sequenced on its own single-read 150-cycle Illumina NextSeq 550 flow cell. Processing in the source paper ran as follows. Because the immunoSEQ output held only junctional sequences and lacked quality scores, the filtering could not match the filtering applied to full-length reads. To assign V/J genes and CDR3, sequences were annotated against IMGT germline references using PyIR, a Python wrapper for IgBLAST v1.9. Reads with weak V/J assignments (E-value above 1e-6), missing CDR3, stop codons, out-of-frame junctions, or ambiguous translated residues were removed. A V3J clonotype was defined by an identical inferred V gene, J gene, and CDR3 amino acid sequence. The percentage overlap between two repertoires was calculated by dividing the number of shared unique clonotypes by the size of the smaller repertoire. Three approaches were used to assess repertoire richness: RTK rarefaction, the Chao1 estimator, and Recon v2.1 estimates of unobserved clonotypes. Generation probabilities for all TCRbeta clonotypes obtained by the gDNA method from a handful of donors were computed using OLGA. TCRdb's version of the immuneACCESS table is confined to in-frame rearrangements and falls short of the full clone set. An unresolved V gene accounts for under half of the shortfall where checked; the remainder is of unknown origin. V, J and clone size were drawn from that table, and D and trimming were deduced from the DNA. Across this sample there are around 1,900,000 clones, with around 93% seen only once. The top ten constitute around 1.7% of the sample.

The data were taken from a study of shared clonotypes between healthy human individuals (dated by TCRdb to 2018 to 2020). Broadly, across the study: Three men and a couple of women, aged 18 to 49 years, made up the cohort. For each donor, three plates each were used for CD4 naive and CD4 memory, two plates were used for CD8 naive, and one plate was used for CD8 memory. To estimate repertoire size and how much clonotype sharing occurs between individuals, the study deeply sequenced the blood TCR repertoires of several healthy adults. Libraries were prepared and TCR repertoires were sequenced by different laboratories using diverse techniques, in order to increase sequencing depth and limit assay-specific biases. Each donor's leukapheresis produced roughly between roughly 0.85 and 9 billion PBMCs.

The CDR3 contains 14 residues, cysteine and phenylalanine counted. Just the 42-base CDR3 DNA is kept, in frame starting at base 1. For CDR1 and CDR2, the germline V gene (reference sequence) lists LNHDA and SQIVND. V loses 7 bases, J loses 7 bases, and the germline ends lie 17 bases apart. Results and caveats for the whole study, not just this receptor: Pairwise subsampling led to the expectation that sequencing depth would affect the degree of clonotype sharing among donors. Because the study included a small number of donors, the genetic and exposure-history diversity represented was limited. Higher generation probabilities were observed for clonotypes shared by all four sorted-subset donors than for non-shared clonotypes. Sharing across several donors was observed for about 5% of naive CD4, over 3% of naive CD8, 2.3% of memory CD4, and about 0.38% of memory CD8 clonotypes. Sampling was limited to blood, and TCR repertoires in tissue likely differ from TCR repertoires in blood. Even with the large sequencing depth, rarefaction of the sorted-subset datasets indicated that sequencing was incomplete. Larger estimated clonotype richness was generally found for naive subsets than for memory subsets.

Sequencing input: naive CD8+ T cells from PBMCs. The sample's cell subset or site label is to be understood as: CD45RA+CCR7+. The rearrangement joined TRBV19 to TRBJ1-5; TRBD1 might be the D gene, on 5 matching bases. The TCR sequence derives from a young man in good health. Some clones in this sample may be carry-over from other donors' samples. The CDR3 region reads CASMVRGGGQPQHF. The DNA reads TGTGCCAGTATGGTCAGAGGCGGGGGGCAGCCCCAGCATTTT.